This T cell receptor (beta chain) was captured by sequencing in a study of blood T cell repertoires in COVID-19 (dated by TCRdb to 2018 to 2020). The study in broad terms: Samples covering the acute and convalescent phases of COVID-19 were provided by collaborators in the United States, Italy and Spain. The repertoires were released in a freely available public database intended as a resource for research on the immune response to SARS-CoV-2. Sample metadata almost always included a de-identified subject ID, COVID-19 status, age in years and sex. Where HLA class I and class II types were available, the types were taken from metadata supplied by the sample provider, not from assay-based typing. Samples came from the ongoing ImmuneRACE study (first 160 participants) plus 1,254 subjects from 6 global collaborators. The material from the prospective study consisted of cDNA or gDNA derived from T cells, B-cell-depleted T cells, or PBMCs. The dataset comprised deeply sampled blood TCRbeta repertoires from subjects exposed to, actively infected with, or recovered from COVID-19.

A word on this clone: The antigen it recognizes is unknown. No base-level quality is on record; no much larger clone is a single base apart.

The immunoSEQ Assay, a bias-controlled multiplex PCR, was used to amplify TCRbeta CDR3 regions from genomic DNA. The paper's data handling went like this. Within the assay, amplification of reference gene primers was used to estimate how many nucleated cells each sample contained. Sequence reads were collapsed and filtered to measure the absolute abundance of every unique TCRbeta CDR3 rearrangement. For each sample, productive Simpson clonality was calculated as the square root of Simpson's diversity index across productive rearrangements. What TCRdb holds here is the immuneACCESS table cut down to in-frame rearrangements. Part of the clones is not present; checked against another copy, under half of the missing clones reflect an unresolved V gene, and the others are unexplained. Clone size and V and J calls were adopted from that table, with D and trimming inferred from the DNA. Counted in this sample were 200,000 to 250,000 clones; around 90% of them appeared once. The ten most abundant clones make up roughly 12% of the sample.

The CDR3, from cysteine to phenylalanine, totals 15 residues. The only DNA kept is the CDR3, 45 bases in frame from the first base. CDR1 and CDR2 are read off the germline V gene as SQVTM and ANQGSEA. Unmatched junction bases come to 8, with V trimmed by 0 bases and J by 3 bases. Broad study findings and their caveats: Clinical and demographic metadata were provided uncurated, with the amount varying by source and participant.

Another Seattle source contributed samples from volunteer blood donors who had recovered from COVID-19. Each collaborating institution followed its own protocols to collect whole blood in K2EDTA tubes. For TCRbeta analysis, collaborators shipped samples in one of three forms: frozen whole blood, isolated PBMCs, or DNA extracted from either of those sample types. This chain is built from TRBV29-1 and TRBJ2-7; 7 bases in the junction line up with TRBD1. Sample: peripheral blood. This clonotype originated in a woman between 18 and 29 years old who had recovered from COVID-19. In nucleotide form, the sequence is TGCAGCGTTGAAGATGGTGGAGCAGGGGGCTACGAGCAGTACTTC. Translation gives CSVEDGGAGGYEQYF.